The entry below gives a single T cell receptor (beta chain) sequence along with its context. Its antigen is unidentified. The record originates from a study of somatic mutations in cytotoxic T cells in rheumatoid arthritis. Study-wide points: For CD8+ T-cell clonality, rheumatoid arthritis patients and age-matched healthy controls did not differ significantly. Healthy controls showed no age-related rise in CD8+ clonality, whereas rheumatoid arthritis patients did. Over 20% of CD8+ cells belonged to the largest CD8+ clone in about an eighth of the roughly 60 patients.

The CDR3 has 15 amino acids. Per germline, CDR1 SGHRS and CDR2 YFSETQ. After removal of 4 bases from V and 6 bases from J, the junction contained 7 bases not matched to a gene. Repertoires were generated with immunoSEQ multiplex PCR, while TCRdb's copy carries only in-frame clones and drops some. The sample records about 14,000 clones, roughly 73% being singletons. What was sequenced was CD8+ T cells sorted from blood. The TCR was taken from an adult with rheumatoid arthritis. The chain recombines TRBV5-1 with TRBJ2-2, with 9 bases fitting TRBD1. The CDR3 is CASSPGDRASGELFF. CDR3 coding DNA: TGCGCCAGCAGCCCAGGGGACAGGGCATCCGGGGAGCTGTTTTTT. The full variable domain, completed using reference TRBV5-1 and TRBJ2-2, is KAGVTQTPRYLIKTRGQQVTLSCSPISGHRSVSWYQQTPGQGLQFLFEYFSETQRNKGNFPGRFSGRQFSNSRSEMNVSTLELGDSALYLCASSPGDRASGELFFGEGSRLTVL.